This T cell receptor beta chain is drawn from a study of T cell repertoires in cytomegalovirus infection. Study information: Public TCR beta signatures marked donors with CMV infection and the matching HLA. General study results and limits: Ex vivo, HLA-C-restricted CMV-specific TCR beta clonotypes prevailed over the rest of the response. Individuals carrying CMV plus the relevant HLA were identified by cumulative frequency of public TCR beta families.

The CDR3 totals 19 residues. J was trimmed by 5 bases and V by 4 bases; bases with no gene match: 12. This clonotype appeared many times. Its antigen remains unknown. TCRdb redid the calling of the reads with MiXCR, one entry per CDR3 protein. The table records around 170,000 distinct CDR3 sequences, roughly an eighth of them present only once. This receptor was identified in a human donor in good health (CMV status not recorded). Some clones in this sample may be carry-over from other donors' samples. J is TRBJ2-1 and V is TRBV12-3 or TRBV12-4, with 15 bases lining up with TRBD2. Specimen: PBMCs. This chain's CDR3 is CASSSGGTSGRLLNNEQFF. CDR3 DNA sequence: TGTGCCAGCAGTTCCGGGGGGACTAGCGGGAGGCTTCTCAACAATGAGCAGTTCTTC.